The rows below give T cell receptor beta chains drawn from one sample of a study of blood T cells in healthy people across ages. TCRdb analysed the 5' RACE reads with MiXCR anew, one entry per CDR3 protein. The table includes over 950,000 distinct CDR3 sequences, more than 30% detected once. Sequenced input: blood. The receptors stem from a man between 18 and 35 years old in good health. CDR3s include the opening cysteine and the closing phenylalanine or tryptophan. The D gene is left open where the match is weak. Rows may omit the clone size; those that give it use once, few, many or a size class.

CDR3aa | CDR3nt | d_gene | j_gene | abundance | v_gene
CASRDRSTEAFF | TGTGCCAGTAGGGACAGGTCCACTGAAGCTTTCTTT | TRBD1 | TRBJ1-1 | . | TRBV19
CASSSLASSTDTQYF | TGTGCCAGCAGCTCACTAGCCTCAAGCACAGATACGCAGTATTTT | . | TRBJ2-3 | few | TRBV7-8
CASSLHRRHYYEQYF | TGTGCCAGCAGCCTACACCGGAGGCACTACTACGAGCAGTACTTC | . | TRBJ2-7 | . | TRBV3-1
CASSFERLGLAKNIQYF | TGTGCCAGCAGCTTTGAACGACTTGGACTAGCCAAAAACATTCAGTACTTC | . | TRBJ2-4 | . | TRBV7-2
CASTLDGDTIYF | TGTGCCAGCACCCTGGATGGGGACACCATATATTTT | . | TRBJ1-3 | . | TRBV7-9
CASSLNAASTDTQYF | TGTGCCAGCAGCTTAAATGCTGCTAGCACAGATACGCAGTATTTT | . | TRBJ2-3 | few | TRBV7-3
CASSLWRGRHNEQFF | TGTGCCAGCAGCTTATGGCGGGGGAGACACAATGAGCAGTTCTTC | TRBD2 | TRBJ2-1 | . | TRBV7-3
CASSQDPLVPGLAYNSPLHF | TGCGCCAGCAGCCAAGATCCGCTTGTCCCGGGATTAGCCTATAATTCACCCCTCCACTTT | . | TRBJ1-6 | few | TRBV4-3
CAGSPPSGFNYGYTF | TGTGCCGGCTCACCACCGTCTGGATTTAACTATGGCTACACCTTC | . | TRBJ1-2 | . | TRBV18
CASSLSVGEGSYTF | TGTGCCAGCAGTTTAAGCGTAGGGGAAGGGAGCTACACCTTC | . | TRBJ1-2 | . | TRBV12-3/TRBV12-4
CSAREQEHQPQHF | TGCAGTGCTAGAGAGCAGGAGCATCAGCCCCAGCATTTT | . | TRBJ1-5 | few | TRBV20-1
CASSPLGQDYNEQFF | TGTGCCAGCTCACCATTGGGACAGGACTACAATGAGCAGTTCTTC | TRBD1 | TRBJ2-1 | . | TRBV18
CASSEAGPIEAFF | TGTGCCAGTAGTGAAGCGGGGCCAATTGAAGCTTTCTTT | . | TRBJ1-1 | . | TRBV6-1
CASSVGTDPNYGYTF | TGTGCCAGCAGCGTAGGGACGGATCCCAACTATGGCTACACCTTC | . | TRBJ1-2 | . | TRBV9
CASSRGGTNYGYTF | TGTGCCAGCAGTCGAGGGGGAACTAACTATGGCTACACCTTC | . | TRBJ1-2 | many | TRBV6-5
CASSRTSGGAFVETQYF | TGCGCCAGCAGCAGGACTAGCGGGGGGGCCTTTGTAGAGACCCAGTACTTC | TRBD2 | TRBJ2-5 | . | TRBV5-1
CATSRDSNTEAFF | TGTGCCACCAGCAGAGATTCGAACACTGAAGCTTTCTTT | . | TRBJ1-1 | . | TRBV15
CASSLRGGLMNTEAFF | TGTGCCAGCAGCCTCCGCGGGGGCCTCATGAACACTGAAGCTTTCTTT | . | TRBJ1-1 | few | TRBV7-2
CAMSGTEGSPLHF | TGTGCCATGTCCGGGACAGAGGGATCACCCCTCCACTTT | TRBD1 | TRBJ1-6 | few | TRBV10-3
CTSSLRTASSYNSPLHF | TGTACCAGCAGCTTAAGGACCGCCAGCTCCTATAATTCACCCCTCCACTTT | . | TRBJ1-6 | . | TRBV7-2
CAAGPVLADYNGQFF | TGTGCAGCAGGCCCAGTACTAGCGGATTACAATGGGCAGTTCTTC | TRBD2 | TRBJ2-1 | . | TRBV6-1
CASSLKGPTDTQYF | TGTGCCAGCAGCCTAAAGGGGCCCACAGATACGCAGTATTTT | . | TRBJ2-3 | few | TRBV11-2